This entry features one TCR beta chain sequence. The antigen remains undetermined. Looked up from germline, CDR1 is MGHDK and CDR2 is SYGVNS. V was pared by 5 bases and J by 5 bases, with 9 bases of the junction left unmatched. The CDR3 extends over 15 amino acids. The data originate from a study of CD8+ T cells in alopecia areata. Those with alopecia areata gave lesional scalp punch biopsies and peripheral blood. Study observations and caveats: Scalp data also include sequences from resident alphabeta T cells of normal skin. Mice showed TCR sharing more clearly than patients did, possibly owing to HLA. Higher clonality was seen in lesional scalp than in normal scalp, especially in alopecia totalis/universalis.

Reverse transcribed after extraction, RNA yielded cDNA as the sequencing template. Sequencing used immunoSEQ multiplex PCR; TCRdb keeps in-frame clones, though not all of them. The sample holds around 30,000 clones, 60% to 85% seen once. The sample taken for sequencing was NKG2D-low CD8+ T cells sorted from blood. The TCR was taken from a human donor with alopecia areata. The chain employs TRBV25-1 and TRBJ2-5, with TRBD2 matching 9 bases. This CDR3 is CASSSLAGEAETQYF. The CDR3 nucleotides read TGTGCCAGCAGTTCCTTAGCGGGGGAGGCGGAGACCCAGTACTTC. Combining the CDR3 with reference TRBV25-1 and TRBJ2-5 gives the whole variable domain EADIYQTPRYLVIGTGKKITLECSQTMGHDKMYWYQQDPGMELHLIHYSYGVNSTEKGDLSSESTVSRIRTEHFPLTLESARPSHTSQYLCASSSLAGEAETQYFGPGTRLLVL.